Below, one T cell receptor (beta chain) is given with its context. Its antigen remains undetermined. Base qualities are not recorded, but no much larger clone differs from it by a single base. This sample was included in a study of cytomegalovirus exposure and HLA in healthy donors (dated by TCRdb to 2017 to 2019). Notes on the research overall: An earlier analysis of roughly 630 of the donors reported more than 250 Gb of sequence data and some 120 million unique TCR beta sequences from about 200 million T cells. An early release that covered about 600 HLA-typed donors contained approximately 300 gigabases of sequencing data and about 93 million unique TCR sequences. The genetic ancestry cluster associated with self-reported Caucasian donors included about four fifths of the roughly 400 genotyped donors. The study was designed to test whether signatures of past pathogen exposure could be identified by cataloging public T cell receptors. The T cell repertoires of under 700 subjects were profiled by immunosequencing and related to cytomegalovirus serostatus. Besides the first cohort of 666 subjects, a separate validation cohort made up of 120 different subjects was used. High-throughput TCR immunosequencing, statistical association of individual TCRs with disease status, and machine learning were combined to predict cytomegalovirus infection status. A later analysis re-analyzed previously published TCR beta repertoires from 666 donors and added high-resolution HLA genotyping to study TCR occurrence patterns. The later analysis used no new phenotypic data to find candidate immune exposures, relying instead on TCR beta sequences and their occurrence across donors. An earlier analysis of around 580 of the donors used high-throughput TCR beta sequencing to judge whether each TCR beta V gene segment behaved as functional or pseudogenic. Donor age, sex, ethnicity and CMV serostatus were compiled together with the repertoire data. A later genetic analysis took genome-wide SNP genotypes for about 55% of the 666 donors and used that subset as a discovery cohort. Every repertoire in the discovery cohort had been generated on one and the same sequencing platform. Both class I and class II loci were covered by HLA typing, at four-digit resolution. The number of donors typed differed by locus, with roughly 629-640 for A, B, C, DRB1 and DQB1, around 560 for DQA1, about 610 for DPA1, and some 440 for DPB1. Because of strong linkage in the cohort, roughly five DR-DQ haplotypes were treated as single units for association and clustering. Among almost 400 genotyped donors of the cohort, an average of 235,054 unique TCR beta nucleotide sequences were sequenced per donor, roughly a sixth of them non-productive. The investigation overall reported the following: V-gene and J-gene trimming of TCR beta chains was associated with a missense DCLRE1C variant in a later genetic analysis, and the association was replicated in an independent cohort. Because HLA typing was missing for some donors at each locus, association tests included only the typed subset. Compared with the approximately 720-donor mean, donors in an Asian-associated ancestry cluster had fewer N-insertions in productive TCRs, according to a later genetic analysis. Because counts were too low, some 17 rarely observed V segments, including chromosome 9 orphons, were left out of the earlier analysis of a few hundred of the donors. It was suggested by the authors that the approach could potentially be generalized to other disease states and immunological phenotypes. A further reported finding was that TCR beta sequences accurately predicted the HLA-A and HLA-B alleles for most subjects in the first cohort. Presence/absence analyses assumed roughly uniform sequencing depth across donors, an assumption that may not hold. The 87-base-pair reads could not distinguish some IMGT-functional V segments, including TRBV6-2 and TRBV6-3, so those segments were excluded. The only immune exposure information available for the cohort was CMV serostatus. Most TCR sequences were observed very rarely across donors, whereas some public TCRs were present in many individuals. A cluster of highly shared sequence variants was judged likely to be a technical artifact of the sequencing pipeline. In a later analysis, the rate of TCR association differed among HLA loci, with DRB1 alleles having the most associated TCRs and HLA-C alleles having the fewest. At a false discovery rate of 0.05, a later analysis linked some 18,000 TCR beta sequences to specific HLA alleles. Cytomegalovirus status was reported to be diagnosed by the classifier with high specificity and sensitivity in both the original and validation cohorts. Linkage disequilibrium might explain the correlated functional status among segregating V segments, but an unknown experimental factor could not be excluded. An earlier analysis of approximately 590 of the donors showed that most TCR beta V segments appeared in productive rearrangements either about 87% or about 30% of the time, which broadly matched IMGT annotations. When HLA alleles, especially DR and DQ, strongly co-occurred, TCR associations were difficult to assign to individual alleles. A few of the identified cytomegalovirus-associated TCR beta chains were confirmed in vitro to be specific for cytomegalovirus antigens. The study listed 150 to 200 TCR beta chains as associated with cytomegalovirus. Several of the top co-occurrence clusters appeared to be linked to parvovirus B19, influenza, CMV and Epstein-Barr virus, according to a later analysis. In a later analysis, HLA-associated TCR beta chains were found to be more clonally expanded and to have lower generation probabilities than equally common non-associated chains. Most CMV-associated TCR beta chains appeared to be HLA-restricted in a later analysis, and the HLA associations seemed to be driven largely by CMV exposure. The cohort was sequenced for TCR beta chains only, and without alpha or paired-chain data the features that could be detected were limited.

In total, fewer than 750 healthy bone marrow donors made up the cohort. All cohort members were sampled while nominally healthy, although unrecorded immune exposures were likely present. The donor tested CMV seronegative and was one of the 352 seronegative cohort members. Each donor provided a peripheral blood sample, and peripheral blood mononuclear cells were used for TCR beta sequencing. The Qiagen DNeasy Blood Extraction Kit was used to extract genomic DNA from the blood cell samples. Its CDR3 holds 16 amino acids, cysteine through phenylalanine. CDR3 DNA only is kept here, 48 bases in frame from base 1. The V end loses 3 bases and the J end loses 4 bases, and a stretch of 16 bases separates them. The germline V gene specifies SNHLY as CDR1 and FYNNEI as CDR2. Library method: the immunoSEQ multiplex PCR assay. The multiplex PCR relied on a mix of 60 forward primers for TCR Vbeta segments and 13 reverse primers for TCR Jbeta segments. Amplification of the CDR3 region of rearranged TCR beta genes was performed with a multiplex PCR assay on genomic DNA. On the Illumina HiSeq System, the amplified TCR beta libraries were sequenced as 87-base-pair reads. The original methods were these. A later analysis tallied around 80 million unique TCR beta chains across the 700 or so repertoires, and about 12 million of those chains were shared by two or more donors. Raw reads were error-corrected and collapsed into unique sequences with a nearest-neighbor algorithm that merged closely related sequences to remove PCR and sequencing errors. To assign V, D and J gene segments, CDR3 sequences were aligned to IMGT reference sequences. For a sequence to be retained, a match of at least six nucleotides was required to both a V gene segment and a J gene segment. Rearrangements were classified as productive when the CDR3 lacked stop codons and remained in frame with V and J, and all other rearrangements were classified as non-productive. Following IMGT convention, CDR3 was defined as the stretch from the second conserved V-encoded cysteine to the conserved J-encoded phenylalanine. Sequences without an unambiguous match to a single V gene segment were excluded from the earlier analysis of over 500 of the donors. In an earlier analysis of approximately 610 of the donors, V segments were called functional above 56.7% productive rearrangements and were called segregating when the between-donor standard deviation exceeded 5%. A statistical classification framework was built for diagnosing cytomegalovirus status from the catalog of TCR beta chain sequences. In a later analysis, TCR nucleotide sequences were compared against IMGT/GENE-DB human TR gene sequences so that V and J genes could be assigned. A later analysis assigned CDR3 sequences and most-parsimonious VDJ recombination scenarios with the TCRdist pipeline. In a later analysis, every TCR beta chain was defined by the combination of its CDR3 amino acid sequence and its V-gene family, and reads without a unique V-gene family were dropped. A later analysis removed 592 highly shared, low-generation-probability nucleotide sequences to deal with suspected cross-contamination and a sequencing artifact. In a later analysis, a clonal expansion index for each public chain was calculated from normalized within-repertoire ranks of inferred template counts. Generation probabilities in a later analysis came from a VDJ recombination model fitted to out-of-frame rearrangements, and those results were checked against IGoR. In a later analysis, hypergeometric tests were used to score TCR-TCR, TCR-HLA and TCR-CMV co-occurrence, with a repertoire-size bias correction applied to TCR pairs. A later analysis estimated false discovery rates by permuting HLA or CMV assignments 20 times. A later analysis grouped co-occurring TCRs with DBSCAN, adding TCRdist sequence similarity when clustering within HLA-allele-positive subsets. Repertoires with fewer than 30,000 or more than 120,000 public chains, plus five repertoires with anomalous nucleotide sharing, were excluded from co-occurrence clustering. TCRdb re-hosts the immuneACCESS table, in-frame sequences only. Its copies lack some clones; in the studies checked, an unresolved V gene accounts for under half of them, and the cause for the rest is not known. V, J and clone size derive from that table, while D and trimming were established from the DNA sequence. The sample table shows 95,000 to 150,000 clones, and 65% to 90% are seen once. The ten most abundant clones make up around 2.2% of the sample.

The TCR originated in a man aged 30 to 45 in good health and CMV-seronegative. Sequences were obtained from PBMCs. The receptor chain draws on TRBV2 and TRBJ1-5, and the D gene may be TRBD1, 6 bases matching. For the CDR3, the sequence is CASSDLRGGVNQPQHF. The nucleotide sequence is TGTGCCAGCAGTGACCTGAGGGGGGGTGTTAATCAGCCCCAGCATTTT.